These T cell receptor beta chains were read from a single sample in a study of shared clonotypes between healthy human individuals. This table comes from immunoSEQ multiplex PCR, and its TCRdb copy is limited to in-frame clones, with some not included. Of more than 450,000 clones detected, about four fifths appear once; the ten largest clones hold 10% to 15%. The sequencing input was PBMCs. These receptors were obtained from a woman aged 35 to 49 in good health. Some clones in this sample may be carry-over from other donors' samples. Each CDR3 is given with its conserved first and last residue. The order of the fields is CDR3 protein, V gene, J gene.

CASSRNQETQYF	TRBV18	TRBJ2-5
CASSIRPSSGNTIYF	TRBV19	TRBJ1-3
CASSPDRNEQYF	TRBV11-1	TRBJ2-7
CASSQGQPSTDTQYF	TRBV5-1	TRBJ2-3
CASSRSGANTDTQYF	TRBV6-5	TRBJ2-3
CSATPGNEQFF	TRBV20-1	TRBJ2-1
CSVLDGRAEAFF	TRBV29-1	TRBJ1-1
CASSLEASGSSYNEQFF	TRBV5-1	TRBJ2-1
CASSLAEREDQPQHF	TRBV5-6	TRBJ1-5
CASSSRLAASTDTQYF	TRBV5-4	TRBJ2-3
CASGPERWETQYF	TRBV21-1	TRBJ2-5
CASSSRLAGGSTDTQYF	TRBV5-4	TRBJ2-3
CASSEEQWGAEAFF	TRBV6-4	TRBJ1-1
CATNGARQPNDYGYTF	TRBV6-4	TRBJ1-2
CASSLSRGLHYLGELFF	TRBV5-6	TRBJ2-2